This is a list of T cell receptor beta chains from one sample in a study of blood T cell repertoires in COVID-19. Profiled with immunoSEQ multiplex PCR; TCRdb holds only in-frame clones, not every one. The table has around 190,000 clones, 70% to 80% seen once; the top ten hold 9.5% to 15%. The sequenced sample was peripheral blood. The receptors were gathered from a woman between 50 and 59 years old with acute or convalescent COVID-19. The CDR3 runs from the conserved cysteine through the conserved F or W. Each record gives: D gene, V gene, clone size, J gene, CDR3 protein, CDR3 DNA. The D gene is left open where the match is weak. For some rows the clone size is stated as once, few or many, or as a class when expanded; others skip it.

-	TRBV5-1	-	TRBJ1-2	CASQGGTGMSAYGYTF	TGCGCCAGTCAAGGAGGTACGGGGATGTCGGCCTATGGCTACACCTTC
-	TRBV6-2/TRBV6-3	-	TRBJ1-1	CASSRQELAFF	TGTGCCAGCAGCAGACAGGAACTAGCTTTCTTT
TRBD1	TRBV6-5	-	TRBJ2-1	CASSPGTGYNEQFF	TGTGCCAGCAGTCCGGGGACAGGCTACAATGAGCAGTTCTTC
TRBD1	TRBV5-6	-	TRBJ1-6	CASSSLQGGSLYNSPLHF	TGTGCCAGCAGCTCCCTACAGGGGGGGAGTCTCTATAATTCACCCCTCCACTTT
-	TRBV27	-	TRBJ2-2	CASSLSWGPGELFF	TGTGCCAGCAGTTTATCGTGGGGGCCCGGGGAGCTGTTTTTT
TRBD1	TRBV7-6	-	TRBJ2-1	CASSLVATGAASEQFF	TGTGCCAGCAGCTTAGTAGCGACAGGGGCAGCCTCGGAGCAGTTCTTC
TRBD2	TRBV4-3	-	TRBJ2-1	CASSQDPTSGAYNEQFF	TGCGCCAGCAGCCAAGACCCCACTAGCGGGGCCTACAATGAGCAGTTCTTC
TRBD1	TRBV18	-	TRBJ1-5	CASSPRSDRGNQPQHF	TGTGCCAGCTCACCACGAAGTGACAGGGGAAATCAGCCCCAGCATTTT
-	TRBV28	-	TRBJ1-3	CASSPLGGKSSGNTIYF	TGTGCCAGCAGTCCGCTGGGGGGGAAAAGCTCTGGAAACACCATATATTTT
-	TRBV18	-	TRBJ2-2	CASSPGQNTGELFF	TGTGCCAGCTCACCGGGACAAAACACCGGGGAGCTGTTTTTT
TRBD2	TRBV13	few	TRBJ2-1	CASSFGLVKEQFF	TGTGCCAGCAGCTTCGGACTAGTCAAAGAGCAGTTCTTC
-	TRBV3-1/TRBV3-2	-	TRBJ1-6	CASSQGRGSPLHF	TGTGCCAGCAGCCAAGGTAGGGGTTCACCCCTCCACTTT
-	TRBV7-6	-	TRBJ1-5	CASSLGGDGQPQHF	TGTGCCAGCAGCTTAGGGGGAGACGGGCAGCCCCAGCATTTT
-	TRBV16	-	TRBJ1-1	CASSQTAQGRAEAFF	TGTGCCAGCAGCCAAACCGCCCAGGGGAGGGCTGAAGCTTTCTTT
TRBD1	TRBV28	-	TRBJ1-5	CASSSRGQGFQPQHF	TGTGCCAGCAGTTCACGGGGACAGGGGTTTCAGCCCCAGCATTTT
-	TRBV19	-	TRBJ2-5	CASSTRQERGTQYF	TGTGCCAGTAGTACCCGACAGGAACGGGGGACCCAGTACTTC
-	TRBV11-2	-	TRBJ1-1	CASSERRGQLNTEAFF	TGTGCCAGCAGCGAGCGGCGAGGGCAGCTGAACACTGAAGCTTTCTTT
-	TRBV11-2	few	TRBJ2-1	CASSWESDNEQFF	TGTGCCAGCAGCTGGGAGTCGGACAATGAGCAGTTCTTC
-	TRBV15	few	TRBJ2-1	CATSAVGGYNEQFF	TGTGCCACCAGCGCTGTAGGGGGCTACAATGAGCAGTTCTTC
-	TRBV19	-	TRBJ2-7	CASSFSGAPNEQYF	TGTGCCAGTAGTTTTAGCGGAGCCCCCAACGAGCAGTACTTC
-	TRBV6-6	-	TRBJ2-7	CASLYLTGRGYEQYF	TGTGCCAGCCTATATCTGACAGGGCGGGGATACGAGCAGTACTTC
-	TRBV6-5	-	TRBJ2-1	CASTREYEQFF	TGTGCCAGCACGAGGGAATATGAGCAGTTCTTC
TRBD1	TRBV7-9	once	TRBJ2-6	CASSFATGVPRSGANVLTF	TGTGCCAGCAGCTTCGCGACAGGGGTCCCCCGATCTGGGGCCAACGTCCTGACTTTC
TRBD1	TRBV7-9	-	TRBJ2-5	CASSLKGDRGVIMETQYF	TGTGCCAGCAGCTTAAAAGGGGACAGGGGGGTCATAATGGAGACCCAGTACTTC
-	TRBV28	-	TRBJ2-7	CASGRGNWEQYF	TGTGCCAGCGGTAGGGGGAATTGGGAGCAGTACTTC
-	TRBV10-3	-	TRBJ1-1	CAISGTARSAEAFF	TGTGCCATCAGTGGGACAGCGAGAAGCGCTGAAGCTTTCTTT
-	TRBV10-3	once	TRBJ2-1	CAISGLGMGGSYNEQFF	TGTGCCATCAGTGGACTTGGGATGGGGGGCTCCTACAATGAGCAGTTCTTC
-	TRBV6-5	-	TRBJ1-1	CASSYYGGRTNTEAFF	TGTGCCAGCAGTTACTACGGAGGGAGGACGAACACTGAAGCTTTCTTT
TRBD1	TRBV24-1	-	TRBJ2-7	CATYLGQGVNEQYF	TGTGCCACCTACTTAGGACAGGGGGTCAACGAGCAGTACTTC
-	TRBV24-1	-	TRBJ2-3	CATGADLTDTQYF	TGTGCCACAGGGGCAGATCTCACAGATACGCAGTATTTT
-	TRBV6-5	-	TRBJ1-2	CASSSTRYGYTF	TGTGCCAGCAGCTCTACCCGCTATGGCTACACCTTC
-	TRBV7-2	-	TRBJ2-5	CASSSNGDTHLETQYF	TGTGCCAGCAGCTCCAACGGGGACACACACCTAGAGACCCAGTACTTC
-	TRBV5-4	few	TRBJ2-2	CASSSQNTGELFF	TGTGCCAGCAGCTCACAGAACACCGGGGAGCTGTTTTTT
-	TRBV7-2	-	TRBJ2-7	CASSNRDFVSYEQYF	TGTGCCAGCAGCAATCGGGACTTCGTCTCCTACGAGCAGTACTTC
-	TRBV9	-	TRBJ1-4	CASSVDPQGSTTINEKLFF	TGTGCCAGCAGCGTAGATCCTCAGGGGTCTACAACCATAAATGAAAAACTGTTTTTT
-	TRBV24-1	few	TRBJ2-3	CATSLGAFGTDTQYF	TGTGCCACCAGTCTTGGGGCGTTCGGCACAGATACGCAGTATTTT
-	TRBV9	-	TRBJ1-5	CASSVDGTRNQPQHF	TGTGCCAGCAGCGTAGACGGGACAAGGAATCAGCCCCAGCATTTT
TRBD1	TRBV18	few	TRBJ1-2	CASSPDQTGGQRGYTF	TGTGCCAGCTCCCCAGACCAGACAGGGGGACAGCGTGGCTACACCTTC
TRBD1	TRBV27	few	TRBJ1-1	CASSLDRFNTEAFF	TGTGCCAGCAGTCTGGACAGGTTTAACACTGAAGCTTTCTTT
-	TRBV6-6	few	TRBJ1-2	CASSYGTEYGYTF	TGTGCCAGCAGTTACGGAACAGAATATGGCTACACCTTC
-	TRBV6-5	-	TRBJ1-2	CASSYSMQGLGYGYTF	TGTGCCAGCAGTTACTCCATGCAGGGGTTGGGCTATGGCTACACCTTC
TRBD2	TRBV27	few	TRBJ2-3	CASSLSETSVPTDTQYF	TGTGCCAGCAGTTTATCGGAGACTAGCGTACCGACAGATACGCAGTATTTT
TRBD1	TRBV15	-	TRBJ1-4	CATSSRTGSGDEKLFF	TGTGCCACCAGCAGTCGGACAGGGAGCGGGGATGAAAAACTGTTTTTT
TRBD1	TRBV14	-	TRBJ2-7	CASSQSTPARDRGTEQYF	TGTGCCAGCAGCCAAAGTACCCCCGCGCGGGACAGGGGAACCGAGCAGTACTTC
TRBD1	TRBV7-9	-	TRBJ1-2	CASSSDRGNYGYTF	TGTGCCAGCAGCTCGGACAGGGGAAACTATGGCTACACCTTC
TRBD1	TRBV18	-	TRBJ1-1	CASSPGTVNTEAFF	TGTGCCAGCTCACCCGGGACAGTGAACACTGAAGCTTTCTTT
TRBD2	TRBV5-1	few	TRBJ2-1	CASSPGTSGGNEQFF	TGCGCCAGCAGCCCGGGGACTAGCGGGGGAAATGAGCAGTTCTTC
TRBD1	TRBV5-1	-	TRBJ1-3	CASSFGMITRGQRGNTIYF	TGCGCCAGCAGCTTTGGCATGATAACACGGGGACAGCGTGGAAACACCATATATTTT